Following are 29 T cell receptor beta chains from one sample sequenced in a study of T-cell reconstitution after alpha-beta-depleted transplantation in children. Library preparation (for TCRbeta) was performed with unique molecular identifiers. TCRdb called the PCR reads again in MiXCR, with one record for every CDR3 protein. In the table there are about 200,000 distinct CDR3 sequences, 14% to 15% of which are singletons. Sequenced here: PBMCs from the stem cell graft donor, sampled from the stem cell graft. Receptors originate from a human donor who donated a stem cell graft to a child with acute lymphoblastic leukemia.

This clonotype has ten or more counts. CDR3 bases: TGTGCCAGCAGCCTCCTACAGGGGTACGAGCAGTACTTC. It yields the protein CASSLLQGYEQYF. The J gene is TRBJ2-7, the V gene TRBV28; TRBD1 matches 7 bases. This CDR3 region has 13 residues. Germline-derived CDR1 and CDR2 are MDHEN and SYDVKM. J lost 4 bases, V lost 6 bases, and 6 bases had no gene match.

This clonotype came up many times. CDR3: CSVGGSDNYGYTF. The CDR3 bases are TGCAGCGTTGGGGGCAGTGACAACTATGGCTACACCTTC. The J gene is TRBJ1-2, the V gene TRBV29-1; weak D call: TRBD1 (5 bases). This CDR3 region has 13 residues. CDR1 is SQVTM and CDR2 is ANQGSEA in the germline V gene. V shed 4 bases and J shed 2 bases, with 11 bases lying between them.

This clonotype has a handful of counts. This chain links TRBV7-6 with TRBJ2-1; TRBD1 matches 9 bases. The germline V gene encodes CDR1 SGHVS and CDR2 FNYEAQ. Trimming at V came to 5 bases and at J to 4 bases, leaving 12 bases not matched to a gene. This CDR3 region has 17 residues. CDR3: CASSHPVRTGEYNEQFF. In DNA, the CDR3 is TGTGCCAGCAGCCACCCCGTCCGGACAGGGGAATACAATGAGCAGTTCTTC.

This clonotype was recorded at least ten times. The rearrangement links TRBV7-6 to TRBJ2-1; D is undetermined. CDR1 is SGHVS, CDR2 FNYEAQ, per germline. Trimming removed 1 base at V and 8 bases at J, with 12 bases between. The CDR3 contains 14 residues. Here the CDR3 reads CASSLEFKLDEQFF. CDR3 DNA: TGTGCCAGCAGCTTAGAATTTAAATTAGATGAGCAGTTCTTC. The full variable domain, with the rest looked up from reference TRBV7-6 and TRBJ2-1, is GAGVSQSPRYKVTKRGQDVALRCDPISGHVSLYWYRQALGQGPEFLTYFNYEAQQDKSGLPNDRFSAERPEGSISTLTIQRTEQRDSAMYRCASSLEFKLDEQFFGPGTRLTVL.

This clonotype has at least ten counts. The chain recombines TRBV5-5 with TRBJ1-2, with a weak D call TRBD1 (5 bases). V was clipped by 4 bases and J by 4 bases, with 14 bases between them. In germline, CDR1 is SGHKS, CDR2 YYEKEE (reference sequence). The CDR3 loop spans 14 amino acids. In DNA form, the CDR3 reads TGTGCCAGCAGCCGCAGGGATCCGGGCTATGGCTACACCTTC. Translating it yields CASSRRDPGYGYTF.

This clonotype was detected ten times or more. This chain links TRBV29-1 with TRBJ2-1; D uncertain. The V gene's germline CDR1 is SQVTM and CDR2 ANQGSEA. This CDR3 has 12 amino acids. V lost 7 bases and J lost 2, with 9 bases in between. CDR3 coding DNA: TGCAGCGCCCCCTCAACCTACAATGAGCAGTTCTTC. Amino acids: CSAPSTYNEQFF.

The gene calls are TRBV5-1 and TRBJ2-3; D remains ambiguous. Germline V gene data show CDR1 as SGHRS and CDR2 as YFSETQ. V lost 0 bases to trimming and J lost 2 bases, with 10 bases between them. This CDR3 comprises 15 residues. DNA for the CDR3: TGCGCCAGCAGCTTGGACTCAAATCCCACAGATACGCAGTATTTT. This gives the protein CASSLDSNPTDTQYF.

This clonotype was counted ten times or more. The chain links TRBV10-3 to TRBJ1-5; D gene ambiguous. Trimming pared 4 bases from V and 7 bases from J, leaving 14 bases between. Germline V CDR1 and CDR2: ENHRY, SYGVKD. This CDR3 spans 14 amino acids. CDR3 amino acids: CAISATGSEQPQHF. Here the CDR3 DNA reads TGTGCCATCAGTGCTACCGGGTCGGAGCAGCCCCAGCATTTT.

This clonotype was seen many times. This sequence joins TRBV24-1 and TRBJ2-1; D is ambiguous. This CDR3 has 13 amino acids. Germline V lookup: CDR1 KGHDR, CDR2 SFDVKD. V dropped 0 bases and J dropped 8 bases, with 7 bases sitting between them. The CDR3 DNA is TGTGCCACCAGTGATTTGGGAACAGATGAGCAGTTCTTC. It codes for CATSDLGTDEQFF.

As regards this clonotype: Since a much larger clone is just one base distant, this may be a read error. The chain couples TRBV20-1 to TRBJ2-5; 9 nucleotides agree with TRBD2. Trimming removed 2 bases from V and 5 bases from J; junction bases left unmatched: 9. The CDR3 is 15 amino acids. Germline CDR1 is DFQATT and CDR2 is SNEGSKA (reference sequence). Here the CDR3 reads CSARRPSGAHETQYF. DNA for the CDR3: TGCAGTGCTAGACGGCCTAGCGGGGCCCACGAGACCCAGTACTTC.

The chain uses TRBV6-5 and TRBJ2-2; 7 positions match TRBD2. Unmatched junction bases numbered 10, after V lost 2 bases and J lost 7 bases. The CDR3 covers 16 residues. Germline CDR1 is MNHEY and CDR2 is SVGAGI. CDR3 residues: CASSYLLGGRGGELFF. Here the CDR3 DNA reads TGTGCCAGCAGTTACCTTTTGGGCGGGAGAGGCGGGGAGCTGTTTTTT.

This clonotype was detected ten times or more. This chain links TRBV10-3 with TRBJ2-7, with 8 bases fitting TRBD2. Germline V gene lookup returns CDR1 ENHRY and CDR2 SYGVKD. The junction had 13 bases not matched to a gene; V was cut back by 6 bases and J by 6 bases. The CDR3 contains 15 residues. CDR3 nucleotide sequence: TGTGCCATCAGCCGCTCGGCGGGAGGAGAGGTCGAGCAGTACTTC. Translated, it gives CAISRSAGGEVEQYF.

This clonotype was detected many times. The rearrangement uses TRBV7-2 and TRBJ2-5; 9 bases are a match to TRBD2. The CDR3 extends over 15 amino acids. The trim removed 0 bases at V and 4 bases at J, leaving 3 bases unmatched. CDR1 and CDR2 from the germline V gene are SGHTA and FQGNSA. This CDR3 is CASSLARGGSETQYF. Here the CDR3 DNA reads TGTGCCAGCAGCTTAGCGCGGGGGGGGTCAGAGACCCAGTACTTC. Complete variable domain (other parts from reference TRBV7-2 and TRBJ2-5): GAGVSQSPSNKVTEKGKDVELRCDPISGHTALYWYRQSLGQGLEFLIYFQGNSAPDKSGLPSDRFSAERTGGSVSTLTIQRTQQEDSAVYLCASSLARGGSETQYFGPGTRLLVL.

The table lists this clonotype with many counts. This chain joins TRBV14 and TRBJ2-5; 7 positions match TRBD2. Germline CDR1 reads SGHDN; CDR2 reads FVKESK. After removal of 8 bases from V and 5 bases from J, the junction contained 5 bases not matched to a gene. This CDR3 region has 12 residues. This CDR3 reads CASGGSGETQYF. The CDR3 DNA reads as TGTGCCAGCGGCGGGAGTGGTGAGACCCAGTACTTC. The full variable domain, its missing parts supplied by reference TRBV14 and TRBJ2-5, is EAGVTQFPSHSVIEKGQTVTLRCDPISGHDNLYWYRRVMGKEIKFLLHFVKESKQDESGMPNNRFLAERTGGTYSTLKVQPAELEDSGVYFCASGGSGETQYFGPGTRLLVL.

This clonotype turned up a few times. This chain's CDR3 is CASSARTGPGYTF. CDR3 coding DNA: TGTGCCAGCAGCGCCCGGACAGGGCCTGGCTACACCTTC. This rearrangement joins TRBV7-9 to TRBJ1-2; 8 nucleotides match TRBD1. CDR1 is SEHNR and CDR2 is FQNEAQ in the germline V gene (reference sequence). With 5 bases clipped from V and 7 bases from J, the junction kept 6 bases outside the gene matches. This CDR3 spans 13 amino acids.

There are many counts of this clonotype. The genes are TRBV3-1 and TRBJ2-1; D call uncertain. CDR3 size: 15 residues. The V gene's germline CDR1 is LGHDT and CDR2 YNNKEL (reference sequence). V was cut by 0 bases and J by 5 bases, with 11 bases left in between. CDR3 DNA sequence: TGTGCCAGCAGCCAAGATTCGGCTAGTCACAATGAGCAGTTCTTC. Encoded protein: CASSQDSASHNEQFF.

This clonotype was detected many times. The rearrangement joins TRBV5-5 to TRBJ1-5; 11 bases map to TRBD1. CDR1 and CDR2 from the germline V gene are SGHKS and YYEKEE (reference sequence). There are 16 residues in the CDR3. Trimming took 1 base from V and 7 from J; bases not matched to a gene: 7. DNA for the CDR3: TGTGCCAGCAGCTTGTACCCGGACAGGGGGCGGCAGCCCCAGCATTTT. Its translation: CASSLYPDRGRQPQHF.

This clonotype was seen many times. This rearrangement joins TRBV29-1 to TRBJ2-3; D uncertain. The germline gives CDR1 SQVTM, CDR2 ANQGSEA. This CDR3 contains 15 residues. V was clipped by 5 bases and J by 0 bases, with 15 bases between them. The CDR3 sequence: CSVRGQSTSTDTQYF. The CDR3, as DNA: TGCAGCGTTCGTGGGCAGTCCACTAGCACAGATACGCAGTATTTT.

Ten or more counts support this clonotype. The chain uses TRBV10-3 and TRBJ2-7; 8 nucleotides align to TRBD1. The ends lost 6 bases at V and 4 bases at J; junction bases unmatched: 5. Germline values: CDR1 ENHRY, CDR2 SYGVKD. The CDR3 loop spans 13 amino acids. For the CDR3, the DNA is TGTGCCATCAGCCGCGGGACAGGATACGAGCAGTACTTC. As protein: CAISRGTGYEQYF.

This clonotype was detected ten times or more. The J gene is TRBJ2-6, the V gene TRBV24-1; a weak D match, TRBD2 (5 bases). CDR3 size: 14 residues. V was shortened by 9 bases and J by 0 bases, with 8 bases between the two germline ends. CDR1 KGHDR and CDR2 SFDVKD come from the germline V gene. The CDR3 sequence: CATGGSSGANVLTF. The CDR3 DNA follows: TGTGCCACCGGTGGGAGCTCTGGGGCCAACGTCCTGACTTTC.

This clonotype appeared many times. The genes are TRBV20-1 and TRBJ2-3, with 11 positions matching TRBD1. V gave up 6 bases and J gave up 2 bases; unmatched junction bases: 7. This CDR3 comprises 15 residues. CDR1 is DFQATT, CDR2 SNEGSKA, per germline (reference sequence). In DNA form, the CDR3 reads TGCAGTGCAAAACCGGGACAGGGGGACACAGATACGCAGTATTTT. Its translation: CSAKPGQGDTDTQYF.

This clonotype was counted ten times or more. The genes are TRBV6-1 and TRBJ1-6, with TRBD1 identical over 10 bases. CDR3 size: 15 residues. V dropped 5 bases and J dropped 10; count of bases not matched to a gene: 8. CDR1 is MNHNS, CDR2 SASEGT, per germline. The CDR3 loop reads CASSRRDRGQSPLHF. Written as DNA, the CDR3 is TGTGCCAGCAGTCGCCGGGACAGGGGCCAATCACCCCTCCACTTT.

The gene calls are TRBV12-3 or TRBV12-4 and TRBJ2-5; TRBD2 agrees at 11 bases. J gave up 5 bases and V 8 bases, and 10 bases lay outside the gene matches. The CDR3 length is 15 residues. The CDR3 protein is CASGLAGGPGETQYF. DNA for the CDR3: TGTGCCAGCGGCTTAGCGGGAGGGCCGGGGGAGACCCAGTACTTC.

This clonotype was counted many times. This CDR3 is CASSPPDQDRTLYNEQFF. CDR3 in DNA: TGTGCCAGCAGTCCACCCGACCAGGACAGGACCCTTTACAATGAGCAGTTCTTC. This chain links TRBV28 with TRBJ2-1, with TRBD1 matching 7 bases. The CDR3 totals 18 residues. Per germline, CDR1 MDHEN and CDR2 SYDVKM. Trimming took 5 bases from V and 4 from J; bases not matched to a gene: 17. The full variable domain, rest sourced from reference TRBV28 and TRBJ2-1, is DVKVTQSSRYLVKRTGEKVFLECVQDMDHENMFWYRQDPGLGLRLIYFSYDVKMKEKGDIPEGYSVSREKKERFSLILESASTNQTSMYLCASSPPDQDRTLYNEQFFGPGTRLTVL.

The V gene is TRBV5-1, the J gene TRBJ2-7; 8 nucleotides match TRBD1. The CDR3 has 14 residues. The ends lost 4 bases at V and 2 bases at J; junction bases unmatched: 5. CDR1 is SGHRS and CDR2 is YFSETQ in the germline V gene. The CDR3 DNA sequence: TGCGCCAGCAGCCCGGACAGGGTCGCCTACGAGCAGTACTTC. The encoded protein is CASSPDRVAYEQYF.

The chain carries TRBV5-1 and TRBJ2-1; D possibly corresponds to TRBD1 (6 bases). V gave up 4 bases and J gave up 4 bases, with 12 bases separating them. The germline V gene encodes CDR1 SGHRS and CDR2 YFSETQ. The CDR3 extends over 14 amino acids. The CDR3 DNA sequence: TGCGCCAGCAGCAAGGGACACCTTTACAATGAGCAGTTCTTC. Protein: CASSKGHLYNEQFF.

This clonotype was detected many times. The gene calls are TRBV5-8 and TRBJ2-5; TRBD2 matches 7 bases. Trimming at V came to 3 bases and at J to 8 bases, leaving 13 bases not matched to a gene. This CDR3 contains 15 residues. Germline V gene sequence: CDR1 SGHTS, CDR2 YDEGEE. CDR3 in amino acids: CASSSWDSKRGTQYF. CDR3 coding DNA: TGTGCCAGCAGCTCATGGGACTCCAAGCGGGGAACCCAGTACTTC.

The CDR3 region has the DNA TGTGCCAGCCTGAAGGCCGGGACAGGCAATGAAAAACTGTTTTTT. It codes for CASLKAGTGNEKLFF. The chain employs TRBV2 and TRBJ1-4; 8 bases map to TRBD1. Germline V gene data show CDR1 as SNHLY and CDR2 as FYNNEI. The CDR3 covers 15 residues. With V trimmed by 8 bases and J by 5 bases, 10 bases remained unmatched. Supplemented by reference TRBV2 and TRBJ1-4, the full variable domain reads EPEVTQTPSHQVTQMGQEVILRCVPISNHLYFYWYRQILGQKVEFLVSFYNNEISEKSEIFDDQFSVERPDGSNFTLKIRSTKLEDSAMYFCASLKAGTGNEKLFFGSGTQLSVL.

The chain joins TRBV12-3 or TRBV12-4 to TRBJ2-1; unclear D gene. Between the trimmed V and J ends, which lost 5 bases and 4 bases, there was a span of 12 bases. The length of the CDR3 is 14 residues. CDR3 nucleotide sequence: TGTGCCAGCAGTGGAATCGACGGTTACAATGAGCAGTTCTTC. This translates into CASSGIDGYNEQFF.